Detailed here is one T cell receptor beta chain. The antigen this receptor binds is unknown. No qualities accompany the bases; no much larger clone lies one base away. Whole blood was collected in K2EDTA tubes by collaborating institutions according to the institutions' own protocols. Collaborator samples were shipped for TCRbeta analysis as frozen whole blood, isolated PBMCs, or DNA extracted from either sample type. TCRbeta CDR3 regions were amplified from genomic DNA using the immunoSEQ Assay, a bias-controlled multiplex PCR. Regarding the original processing steps: The number of nucleated cells in each sample was estimated by amplification of reference gene primers within the assay. Sequence reads were collapsed and filtered to measure the absolute abundance of every unique TCRbeta CDR3 rearrangement. For each sample, productive Simpson clonality was calculated by taking the square root of Simpson's diversity index across productive rearrangements. The clones in this table, taken by TCRdb from immuneACCESS, are in-frame only. Not every clone is retained; where verified, under half of the shortfall comes from an unresolved V gene, and the cause of the rest is unknown. The V and J calls and clone size are taken from that table; D and trimming were inferred from the DNA. The sample has about 110,000 clones on record, 88% of them singletons. Over 2% of the sample lies in the top ten.

This sample stems from a study of blood T cell repertoires in COVID-19 (TCRdb year 2020). Background on the whole study: Samples from collaborators originated in the United States, Italy and Spain and spanned both the acute and convalescent phases of COVID-19. The prospective study material was composed of cDNA or gDNA derived from T cells, B-cell-depleted T cells, or PBMCs. The dataset comprised deeply sampled blood TCRbeta repertoires from subjects exposed to, actively infected with, or recovered from COVID-19. The repertoires were released in a freely available public database intended as a resource for research on the immune response to SARS-CoV-2. The samples were drawn from the first 160 participants of the ongoing ImmuneRACE study and from about 1,200 subjects provided by 6 global collaborators. Sample metadata almost always included a de-identified subject ID, COVID-19 status, age in years and sex. Where available, HLA class I and class II types were taken from metadata supplied by the sample provider and were not determined by assay-based typing.

General conclusions and limits of the study: The amount of clinical and demographic metadata varied by source and participant and was provided uncurated.

CDR1 is given as SGHVS and CDR2 as FQNEAQ, both from the germline V gene. Inclusive of the bounding cysteine and phenylalanine, the CDR3 is 15 residues long. The CDR3 DNA has 45 bases and is translated from base 1. V is pared back by 5 bases and J by 7 bases, with 20 bases lying between the germline termini. The TCR comes from a human donor in a cohort sampled during active COVID-19. The V and J genes are TRBV7-8 and TRBJ2-5, with a weak D call of TRBD2 (7 bases match). Specimen: peripheral blood. The CDR3 protein is CASSLAWGGDGTQYF. The nucleotide sequence is TGTGCCAGCAGCCTCGCTTGGGGGGGCGATGGGACCCAGTACTTC.